The following is a T cell receptor beta chain sequence with its context. The entry originates in a study of T cell changes during pregnancy in multiple sclerosis. Clones were sequenced by immunoSEQ multiplex PCR, and TCRdb holds only the in-frame ones, with some missing. Among about 74,000 clones listed, roughly nine tenths were seen once. Germline V lookup: CDR1 SGDLS, CDR2 YYNGEE. This CDR3 has 16 residues. Losses at the gene ends were 3 bases for V and 6 bases for J; bases not matched to a gene: 5. The sequencing here drew on peripheral blood, taken before pregnancy. The rearrangement joins TRBV9 to TRBJ2-2; 13 nucleotides line up with TRBD2. The receptor's source is a female donor with multiple sclerosis, enrolled in a pregnancy study. The CDR3 loop reads CASSDTSGGDAGELFF. The CDR3, as DNA: TGTGCCAGCAGCGATACTAGCGGGGGGGATGCCGGGGAGCTGTTTTTT.